These T cell receptor beta chains were read from a single sample in a study of PD-L1 blockade in urothelial cancer. The protocol was immunoSEQ multiplex PCR, while the TCRdb copy is restricted to in-frame clones and leaves out a portion. The sample records more than 85,000 clones, about 90% being singletons. Source: PBMCs, taken around atezolizumab (anti-PD-L1) treatment. The receptors were sampled from a woman of 80 years or more with urothelial cancer. CDR3s include the opening cysteine and the closing phenylalanine or tryptophan. A D gene is named only where the DNA matches it firmly. Clone size, where shown, is once, few, many, or a class for clones that have expanded.

D gene,V gene,J gene,clone size,CDR3 DNA,CDR3 protein
TRBD2,TRBV15,TRBJ2-2,.,TGTGCCACCAGCAGAGTTACTAGCGGGATAGTCGGGGAGCTGTTTTTT,CATSRVTSGIVGELFF
.,TRBV13,TRBJ2-3,.,TGTGCCAGCAGCTTAGACGCTTATTTCGCCGGAGACACAGATACGCAGTATTTT,CASSLDAYFAGDTDTQYF
TRBD1,TRBV7-3,TRBJ1-3,.,TGTGCCAGCAGCCTTTCAGGGGGATCTGGAAACACCATATATTTT,CASSLSGGSGNTIYF
.,TRBV7-6,TRBJ1-4,few,TGTGCCAGCAGCTTAGTTACAGGGAGTTCAGGAAAACTGTTTTTT,CASSLVTGSSGKLFF
TRBD1,TRBV5-4,TRBJ1-1,.,TGTGCCAGCAGCTTGGCGGACAGGAAGAACGGTGAAGCTTTCTTT,CASSLADRKNGEAFF
TRBD1,TRBV28,TRBJ1-2,.,TGTGCCAGCAGTCCACGCGGGACAGTTCTCGGCTACACCTTC,CASSPRGTVLGYTF
.,TRBV6-6,TRBJ1-1,.,TGTGCCAGCAGTCATGGCGGGACCGACGCGGACACTGAAGCTTTCTTT,CASSHGGTDADTEAFF
TRBD1,TRBV5-1,TRBJ2-1,.,TGCGCCAGCAGCTTGGTGCAGGGGGCGCGGAATGAGCAGTTCTTC,CASSLVQGARNEQFF
TRBD1,TRBV28,TRBJ1-1,.,TGTGCCAGCAGTTTACTCCCGGGACAGGGTAGCACTGAAGCTTTCTTT,CASSLLPGQGSTEAFF
.,TRBV2,TRBJ2-4,.,TGTGCCACACAAAAGGACAGCCTAGCCAAAAACATTCAGTACTTC,CATQKDSLAKNIQYF
TRBD1,TRBV18,TRBJ2-3,once,TGTGCCAGCTCAACAACAGGGGCGGATACGCAGTATTTT,CASSTTGADTQYF
TRBD2,TRBV10-2,TRBJ2-1,.,TGCGCCAGCAGTGCAACTGTAGCGGGAGGGCCTTACAATGAGCAGTTCTTC,CASSATVAGGPYNEQFF
.,TRBV28,TRBJ1-2,.,TGTGCCAGCAGGATTACAGGGAGAGGCTACACCTTC,CASRITGRGYTF
.,TRBV25-1,TRBJ1-1,.,TGTGCCAGCAGTGAGGGACATCTGAACACTGAAGCTTTCTTT,CASSEGHLNTEAFF
.,TRBV9,TRBJ2-7,.,TGTGCCAGCAGTGGAGGGACCCTCTACGAGCAGTACTTC,CASSGGTLYEQYF